This T cell receptor beta chain was obtained from a study of CD8 T cells in Susac syndrome. It was with random hexamers that roughly 0.5 to 1 ug RNA was reverse transcribed. One entry per CDR3 protein results from TCRdb running MiXCR on the immunoSEQ multiplex PCR reads. The data hold around 170,000 distinct CDR3 sequences, with nearly 97% observed a single time. The CD8+ and CD4+ T cells were isolated magnetically using a negative isolation approach, whereas the TEMRA cells were enriched by FACS. The CDR3 extends over 17 amino acids. The V segment lost 3 bases and the J segment 6 bases; nucleotides outside the gene matches: 19. Germline CDR1 is DFQATT and CDR2 is SNEGSKA (reference sequence).

The TCR was taken from a human donor with Susac syndrome. The sample consisted of CD4+ T cells from PBMCs. V is TRBV20-1 and J is TRBJ1-2; the match to TRBD1 covers 7 bases. The CDR3 protein is CSASFPSATGVRHGYTF. CDR3 DNA sequence: TGCAGTGCTAGTTTCCCCAGCGCAACAGGGGTACGACATGGCTACACCTTC.